This is a list of T cell receptor beta chains from one sample in a study of T cell repertoires in aging, cancer and after chemotherapy. One entry per CDR3 protein results from TCRdb running MiXCR on the multiplex PCR reads. This sample has 9,500 to 15,000 distinct CDR3 sequences, with just over 30% found just once. The sequenced material came from blood. The receptors were gathered from a human donor in good health. The donor label of this sample is uncertain. The CDR3 runs from the conserved cysteine through the conserved F or W. The order of the fields is CDR3 length, V gene, clone size, D gene, J gene, CDR3 DNA, CDR3 protein. The D gene is left open where the match is weak. The listing skips clone size in some rows; elsewhere it reads once, few, many or a size class.

cdr3_length: 15; v_call: TRBV19; clone_size: medium-sized; d_call: TRBD1; j_call: TRBJ2-7; cdr3_nt: TGTGCCAGTAGTACTGGGGACAGGGGGCGAGGAGAGCAGTACTTC; cdr3_aa: CASSTGDRGRGEQYF
cdr3_length: 16; v_call: TRBV21-1; clone_size: -; d_call: -; j_call: TRBJ1-5; cdr3_nt: TGTGCCAGCAGCAAAGAGGGAGTACAGGGCAATCAGCCCCAGCATTTT; cdr3_aa: CASSKEGVQGNQPQHF
cdr3_length: 12; v_call: TRBV12-3/TRBV12-4; clone_size: few; d_call: -; j_call: TRBJ2-1; cdr3_nt: TGTGCCAGCAGTTCTGGCGCTGTTGAGCAGTTCTTC; cdr3_aa: CASSSGAVEQFF
cdr3_length: 13; v_call: TRBV6-1; clone_size: -; d_call: TRBD2; j_call: TRBJ2-3; cdr3_nt: TGTGCCACCCTCGCTAGCGGGGGGTTAACGCAGTATTTT; cdr3_aa: CATLASGGLTQYF
cdr3_length: 14; v_call: TRBV20-1; clone_size: -; d_call: TRBD1; j_call: TRBJ2-7; cdr3_nt: TGCAGTGCACTGGACAGGGATAGCTCCTACGAGCAGTACTTC; cdr3_aa: CSALDRDSSYEQYF
cdr3_length: 13; v_call: TRBV20-1; clone_size: -; d_call: -; j_call: TRBJ2-7; cdr3_nt: TGCAGTGCTGGGACATACCGCTCCTACGAGCAGTACTTC; cdr3_aa: CSAGTYRSYEQYF
cdr3_length: 14; v_call: TRBV19; clone_size: medium-sized; d_call: -; j_call: TRBJ2-3; cdr3_nt: TGTGCCAGTAGTATTGGGGGGCACGCAGATACGCAGTATTTT; cdr3_aa: CASSIGGHADTQYF
cdr3_length: 17; v_call: TRBV5-4; clone_size: -; d_call: -; j_call: TRBJ1-4; cdr3_nt: TGTGCCAGCAGCCTTGGGGGGCCAGGCGGAAGTAATGAAAAACTGTTTTTT; cdr3_aa: CASSLGGPGGSNEKLFF
cdr3_length: 20; v_call: TRBV18; clone_size: -; d_call: TRBD1; j_call: TRBJ2-2; cdr3_nt: TGTGCCAGCTCGTCAGCGGAAGTGGGACAGGGGGTAGCGAACACCGGGGAGCTGTTTTTT; cdr3_aa: CASSSAEVGQGVANTGELFF
cdr3_length: 15; v_call: TRBV11-1; clone_size: -; d_call: -; j_call: TRBJ2-7; cdr3_nt: TGTGCCAGCAGCTTTGAGGGTATGACACACTACGAGCAGTACTTC; cdr3_aa: CASSFEGMTHYEQYF
cdr3_length: 17; v_call: TRBV19; clone_size: medium-sized; d_call: -; j_call: TRBJ2-3; cdr3_nt: TGTGCCAGCACGAAACAACAGGGCTTGGCGGGCACAGATACGCAGTATTTT; cdr3_aa: CASTKQQGLAGTDTQYF
cdr3_length: 17; v_call: TRBV7-6; clone_size: -; d_call: -; j_call: TRBJ2-1; cdr3_nt: TGTGCCAGCAGCTTGGGCTTGGTTGGGGGCCCCGACAATGAGCAGTTCTTC; cdr3_aa: CASSLGLVGGPDNEQFF
cdr3_length: 17; v_call: TRBV5-6; clone_size: -; d_call: -; j_call: TRBJ2-6; cdr3_nt: TGTGCCAGCAGCCGCCGGGAAGGCCTTCTGAGGGCCAACGTCCTGACTTTC; cdr3_aa: CASSRREGLLRANVLTF
cdr3_length: 14; v_call: TRBV12-3/TRBV12-4; clone_size: -; d_call: TRBD2; j_call: TRBJ2-5; cdr3_nt: TGTGCCAGCAGTTATAGCGGCGGGGGAGAGACCCAGTACTTC; cdr3_aa: CASSYSGGGETQYF
cdr3_length: 16; v_call: TRBV6-4; clone_size: few; d_call: -; j_call: TRBJ2-2; cdr3_nt: TGTGCCAGCAGTGACTCGAGGGACGGTAACACCGGGGAGCTGTTTTTT; cdr3_aa: CASSDSRDGNTGELFF
cdr3_length: 16; v_call: TRBV5-6; clone_size: medium-sized; d_call: TRBD2; j_call: TRBJ2-2; cdr3_nt: TGTGCCAGCGGACCTAGCGGGGGGACCAACACCGGGGAGCTGTTTTTT; cdr3_aa: CASGPSGGTNTGELFF
cdr3_length: 15; v_call: TRBV4-1; clone_size: -; d_call: -; j_call: TRBJ1-1; cdr3_nt: TGCGCCAGCAGCCAAGACCCTGGACAGTGGTCCCAGGCTTTCTTT; cdr3_aa: CASSQDPGQWSQAFF
cdr3_length: 15; v_call: TRBV6-1; clone_size: -; d_call: TRBD1; j_call: TRBJ1-5; cdr3_nt: TGTGCCAACAGAGTAGGGACAGTGAGCAATCAGCCCCAGCATTTT; cdr3_aa: CANRVGTVSNQPQHF
cdr3_length: 17; v_call: TRBV13; clone_size: -; d_call: TRBD1; j_call: TRBJ1-6; cdr3_nt: TGTGCCAGCAGCTCATCCGGTGGACAGGGAACTAATTCACCCCTCCACTTT; cdr3_aa: CASSSSGGQGTNSPLHF
cdr3_length: 14; v_call: TRBV12-3/TRBV12-4; clone_size: few; d_call: TRBD1; j_call: TRBJ1-2; cdr3_nt: TGTGCCAGCAGTGAAGCGTGGGACAGGGGTGGCTACACCTTC; cdr3_aa: CASSEAWDRGGYTF
cdr3_length: 15; v_call: TRBV6-1; clone_size: once; d_call: -; j_call: TRBJ1-2; cdr3_nt: TGTGCCAGCAGTGAAACCCCCGAGGGTGGCTATGGCTACACCTTC; cdr3_aa: CASSETPEGGYGYTF
cdr3_length: 13; v_call: TRBV7-9; clone_size: -; d_call: -; j_call: TRBJ1-1; cdr3_nt: TGTGCCAGCAGCCCCGGGAGGGGGAATGAAGCTTTCTTT; cdr3_aa: CASSPGRGNEAFF
cdr3_length: 12; v_call: TRBV6-6; clone_size: -; d_call: -; j_call: TRBJ1-2; cdr3_nt: TGTGCCGTGTCGCCGGGTAACTATGGCTACACCTTC; cdr3_aa: CAVSPGNYGYTF
cdr3_length: 13; v_call: TRBV6-6; clone_size: -; d_call: -; j_call: TRBJ1-2; cdr3_nt: TGTGCCAGCAGTTACTCGACCGACTATGGCTACACCTTC; cdr3_aa: CASSYSTDYGYTF
cdr3_length: 18; v_call: TRBV6-5; clone_size: few; d_call: TRBD2; j_call: TRBJ2-1; cdr3_nt: TGTGCCAGCGGAGCGGGGGGACTAGGGGATCTCTCCTACAATGAGCAGTTCTTC; cdr3_aa: CASGAGGLGDLSYNEQFF
cdr3_length: 15; v_call: TRBV19; clone_size: -; d_call: TRBD1; j_call: TRBJ2-7; cdr3_nt: TGTGCCAGTAGTACGGGACAGGGGCTTGTAACGGGGCAGTACTTC; cdr3_aa: CASSTGQGLVTGQYF
cdr3_length: 14; v_call: TRBV27; clone_size: -; d_call: -; j_call: TRBJ2-1; cdr3_nt: TGTGCCAGCAGTCCCTTTGCCGGCGGAACTGAGCAGTTCTTC; cdr3_aa: CASSPFAGGTEQFF
cdr3_length: 16; v_call: TRBV18; clone_size: few; d_call: TRBD2; j_call: TRBJ2-2; cdr3_nt: TGTGCCAGCTCACTCCAGGGAGGGATGAACACCGGGGAGCTGTTTTTT; cdr3_aa: CASSLQGGMNTGELFF
cdr3_length: 12; v_call: TRBV29-1; clone_size: medium-sized; d_call: -; j_call: TRBJ2-5; cdr3_nt: TGCAGCGTTGAGGGCACAATCCAGACCCAGTACTTC; cdr3_aa: CSVEGTIQTQYF
cdr3_length: 12; v_call: TRBV10-3; clone_size: few; d_call: -; j_call: TRBJ1-1; cdr3_nt: TGTGCCATCAGTGAGTCAGCAAATGAAGCTTTCTTT; cdr3_aa: CAISESANEAFF
cdr3_length: 17; v_call: TRBV6-4; clone_size: -; d_call: TRBD2; j_call: TRBJ2-2; cdr3_nt: TGTGCCAGCAGTGACTCTAGCGGGGGGGCCAACACCGGGGAGCTGTTTTTT; cdr3_aa: CASSDSSGGANTGELFF
cdr3_length: 16; v_call: TRBV13; clone_size: few; d_call: -; j_call: TRBJ1-2; cdr3_nt: TGTGCCAGCAGCTTAAGGGCGACAAGGGATAAATATGGCTACACCTTC; cdr3_aa: CASSLRATRDKYGYTF
cdr3_length: 14; v_call: TRBV30; clone_size: medium-sized; d_call: -; j_call: TRBJ1-2; cdr3_nt: TGTGCCGGGGGGGTACAGGGAGGGAACTATGGCTACACCTTC; cdr3_aa: CAGGVQGGNYGYTF
cdr3_length: 12; v_call: TRBV19; clone_size: few; d_call: TRBD1; j_call: TRBJ1-2; cdr3_nt: TGTGCCAGTAACTGGCAGGGGGGTGGCTACACCTTC; cdr3_aa: CASNWQGGGYTF
cdr3_length: 14; v_call: TRBV27; clone_size: -; d_call: -; j_call: TRBJ1-6; cdr3_nt: TGTGCCAGCAGAGCGGGACTGGATAATTCACCCCTCCACTTT; cdr3_aa: CASRAGLDNSPLHF
cdr3_length: 14; v_call: TRBV12-3/TRBV12-4; clone_size: -; d_call: TRBD1; j_call: TRBJ2-7; cdr3_nt: TGTGCCAGCAGTTCCGGGACAGAAACTAACGAGCAGTACTTC; cdr3_aa: CASSSGTETNEQYF
cdr3_length: 18; v_call: TRBV11-1; clone_size: -; d_call: -; j_call: TRBJ2-6; cdr3_nt: TGTGCCAGCAGCTTGGTGGGGGGCCACTCCTCTGGGGCCAACGTCCTGACTTTC; cdr3_aa: CASSLVGGHSSGANVLTF
cdr3_length: 14; v_call: TRBV19; clone_size: few; d_call: -; j_call: TRBJ2-7; cdr3_nt: TGTGCCAGTAGTGCCCGGTGGGCCAATAGTGAGCAGTACTTC; cdr3_aa: CASSARWANSEQYF
cdr3_length: 12; v_call: TRBV7-2; clone_size: -; d_call: -; j_call: TRBJ2-1; cdr3_nt: TGTGCCAGCAGCCCCCCGTTTGGTGAGCAGTTCTTC; cdr3_aa: CASSPPFGEQFF
cdr3_length: 15; v_call: TRBV6-2/TRBV6-3; clone_size: few; d_call: TRBD2; j_call: TRBJ2-1; cdr3_nt: TGTGCCAGCAGTTACGGGGGGGAGGCTTACAATGAGCAGTTCTTC; cdr3_aa: CASSYGGEAYNEQFF
cdr3_length: 13; v_call: TRBV5-1; clone_size: -; d_call: -; j_call: TRBJ2-1; cdr3_nt: TGCGCCAGCAGATACCGGGACAATCCTGAGCAGTTCTTC; cdr3_aa: CASRYRDNPEQFF
cdr3_length: 17; v_call: TRBV12-3/TRBV12-4; clone_size: -; d_call: TRBD2; j_call: TRBJ2-2; cdr3_nt: TGTGCCAGCAGTTTTCTAGCGGGGGGATGGAACACCGGGGAGCTGTTTTTT; cdr3_aa: CASSFLAGGWNTGELFF
cdr3_length: 14; v_call: TRBV29-1; clone_size: -; d_call: -; j_call: TRBJ1-2; cdr3_nt: TGCAGCGTTGCCCAAGGGGCGGGGCGGGATGGCTACACCTTC; cdr3_aa: CSVAQGAGRDGYTF
cdr3_length: 12; v_call: TRBV6-5; clone_size: few; d_call: -; j_call: TRBJ1-6; cdr3_nt: TGTGCCAGCAGCCCCGCGTTGGCTCCCCTCCACTTT; cdr3_aa: CASSPALAPLHF
cdr3_length: 12; v_call: TRBV4-2; clone_size: -; d_call: -; j_call: TRBJ2-7; cdr3_nt: TGTGCCAGCAGCCTCAACAGGAACGAGCAGTACTTC; cdr3_aa: CASSLNRNEQYF
cdr3_length: 15; v_call: TRBV7-2; clone_size: few; d_call: -; j_call: TRBJ1-4; cdr3_nt: TGTGCCAGCAGCCCCGACGGAATTCGAAATGAAAAACTGTTTTTT; cdr3_aa: CASSPDGIRNEKLFF
cdr3_length: 14; v_call: TRBV5-1; clone_size: -; d_call: -; j_call: TRBJ1-3; cdr3_nt: TGCGCCAGCAGCTTGGGTAGCTCTGGAAACACCATATATTTT; cdr3_aa: CASSLGSSGNTIYF
cdr3_length: 15; v_call: TRBV5-1; clone_size: -; d_call: -; j_call: TRBJ1-3; cdr3_nt: TGCGCCAGCAGCACCCAGAGCGGGCCTGGAAACACCATATATTTT; cdr3_aa: CASSTQSGPGNTIYF
cdr3_length: 15; v_call: TRBV7-2; clone_size: few; d_call: -; j_call: TRBJ1-5; cdr3_nt: TGTGCCAGCAGCTTAACGTCCAGGGCGCCTCAGCCCCAGCATTTT; cdr3_aa: CASSLTSRAPQPQHF